The 10 T cell receptor beta chains below come from one sample, sequenced in a study of blood T cell repertoires in COVID-19. Here immunoSEQ multiplex PCR was the method, and the copy in TCRdb shows in-frame clones only, minus some. The data show roughly 150,000 clones, roughly 80% seen once. The sample consisted of peripheral blood. The receptors originated from a man in his 60s with acute or convalescent COVID-19.

The chain employs TRBV27 and TRBJ2-7; 8 bases are a match to TRBD1. Germline assignment: CDR1 MNHEY and CDR2 SMNVEV (reference sequence). CDR3 length equals 14 residues. V shed 6 bases and J 5 bases; nucleotides not matched to a gene: 9. CDR3 region: CASSFGQGLNEQYF. CDR3 bases: TGTGCCAGCAGCTTTGGACAGGGACTGAACGAGCAGTACTTC.

This sequence joins TRBV29-1 and TRBJ1-2; 10 bases are shared with TRBD1. Germline assignment: CDR1 SQVTM and CDR2 ANQGSEA. This CDR3 contains 13 residues. V shed 5 bases and J 2 bases; nucleotides not matched to a gene: 2. CDR3 in DNA: TGCAGCGTTAAGGACAGGGGGAACTATGGCTACACCTTC. It codes for CSVKDRGNYGYTF.

This chain joins TRBV7-3 and TRBJ2-7; D might be TRBD2 (6 bases). V was clipped by 2 bases and J by 2 bases, with 10 bases between them. The CDR3 totals 14 residues. Germline assignment: CDR1 SGHTA and CDR2 FQGTGA. In DNA, the CDR3 is TGTGCCAGCAGCTTACACGGGGGAGCCTACGAGCAGTACTTC. Residues: CASSLHGGAYEQYF. Using reference TRBV7-3 and TRBJ2-7 for the parts outside the CDR3, the full variable domain is GAGVSQTPSNKVTEKGKYVELRCDPISGHTALYWYRQSLGQGPEFLIYFQGTGAADDSGLPNDRFFAVRPEGSVSTLKIQRTERGDSAVYLCASSLHGGAYEQYFGPGTRLTVT.

The DNA for the CDR3 is TGTGCCAGCAGCTTCTTAGCGGGGGCAGATACGCAGTATTTT. Its protein product is CASSFLAGADTQYF. This chain joins TRBV5-6 and TRBJ2-3, with 9 positions matching TRBD2. J gave up 4 bases and V 2 bases, and 2 bases lay outside the gene matches. This CDR3 has 14 amino acids. The germline gives CDR1 SGHDT, CDR2 YYEEEE.

The chain links TRBV2 to TRBJ2-7; D perhaps matches TRBD2 (5 bases). Germline CDR1 and CDR2: SNHLY and FYNNEI. This CDR3 has 12 amino acids. Deletions cut 8 bases from V and 2 bases from J, with 10 bases between. The CDR3 protein is CASGGRPYEQYF. The CDR3 DNA reads TGTGCCAGCGGAGGCAGACCCTACGAGCAGTACTTC. The full variable domain, its missing parts supplied by reference TRBV2 and TRBJ2-7, is EPEVTQTPSHQVTQMGQEVILRCVPISNHLYFYWYRQILGQKVEFLVSFYNNEISEKSEIFDDQFSVERPDGSNFTLKIRSTKLEDSAMYFCASGGRPYEQYFGPGTRLTVT.

This chain uses TRBV6-4 with TRBJ1-5; D uncertain. The germline CDR1 and CDR2 sequences are MRHNA and SNTAGT. Trimming took off 6 bases at V and 2 bases at J, with 17 bases between the two ends. The CDR3 is made up of 16 amino acids. The DNA for the CDR3 is TGTGCCAGCAGCAGAAGGACGGACTTGGGCAATCAGCCCCAGCATTTT. It translates to CASSRRTDLGNQPQHF.

The CDR3 sequence: CASSLDTTTWAQTPSTDTQYF. In DNA form, the CDR3 reads TGCGCCAGCAGCTTGGATACAACGACCTGGGCCCAGACCCCTAGCACAGATACGCAGTATTTT. The chain carries TRBV5-1 and TRBJ2-3; no clear D gene. CDR3 length: 21 amino acids. Germline values: CDR1 SGHRS, CDR2 YFSETQ. V shed 0 bases and J shed 0 bases, with 26 bases lying between them.

The sample holds one count of this clone. The rearrangement joins TRBV4-3 to TRBJ2-7; 8 positions agree with TRBD1. Per germline, CDR1 LGHNA and CDR2 YSLEER. V shed 0 bases and J 0 bases; nucleotides not matched to a gene: 4. This CDR3 has 16 residues. CDR3 residues: CASSQDAGQASYEQYF. The CDR3 DNA sequence: TGCGCCAGCAGCCAAGATGCGGGACAGGCCTCCTACGAGCAGTACTTC.

The V gene is TRBV6-2 or TRBV6-3, the J gene TRBJ2-2; D ambiguous. The V gene's germline CDR1 is MNHEY and CDR2 SVGEGT. The CDR3 loop spans 14 amino acids. The V and J ends lost 5 bases and 9 bases respectively, with 16 bases between them. CDR3 residues: CASSRPPSSRELFF. DNA of the CDR3: TGTGCCAGCAGTCGCCCTCCTAGTAGCCGGGAGCTGTTTTTT.

The chain carries TRBV7-3 and TRBJ2-3; 8 bases fit TRBD2. The CDR3 contains 17 residues. Trimming took 0 bases from V and 4 from J; bases not matched to a gene: 9. Germline loops: CDR1 SGHTA, CDR2 FQGTGA. The CDR3 sequence is CASSLTSGRRSPDTQYF. CDR3 nucleotides: TGTGCCAGCAGCTTAACGAGCGGGAGAAGGTCCCCAGATACGCAGTATTTT.